This T cell receptor (beta chain) was sequenced in a study of blood T cell repertoires in COVID-19. The overall study: COVID-19 samples, acute and convalescent, were from the United States, Italy and Spain.

The CDR3 contains 15 residues. Germline assignment: CDR1 SGHTA and CDR2 FQGNSA. V was trimmed by 6 bases and J by 2 bases, leaving 16 bases between them. Only in-frame clones appear in the TCRdb table, and some are missing; sequencing was by immunoSEQ multiplex PCR. The data contain about 250,000 clones, approximately 83% of them singletons. The chain has TRBV7-2 and TRBJ2-5, with a weak D call TRBD1 (6 bases). What was sequenced was PBMCs or T cells enriched from blood (not recorded which). This receptor was obtained from a man between 50 and 59 years old who had recovered from COVID-19. The CDR3 reads CASRAPGTIQETQYF. CDR3 DNA sequence: TGTGCCAGCAGGGCCCCCGGGACAATACAAGAGACCCAGTACTTC.